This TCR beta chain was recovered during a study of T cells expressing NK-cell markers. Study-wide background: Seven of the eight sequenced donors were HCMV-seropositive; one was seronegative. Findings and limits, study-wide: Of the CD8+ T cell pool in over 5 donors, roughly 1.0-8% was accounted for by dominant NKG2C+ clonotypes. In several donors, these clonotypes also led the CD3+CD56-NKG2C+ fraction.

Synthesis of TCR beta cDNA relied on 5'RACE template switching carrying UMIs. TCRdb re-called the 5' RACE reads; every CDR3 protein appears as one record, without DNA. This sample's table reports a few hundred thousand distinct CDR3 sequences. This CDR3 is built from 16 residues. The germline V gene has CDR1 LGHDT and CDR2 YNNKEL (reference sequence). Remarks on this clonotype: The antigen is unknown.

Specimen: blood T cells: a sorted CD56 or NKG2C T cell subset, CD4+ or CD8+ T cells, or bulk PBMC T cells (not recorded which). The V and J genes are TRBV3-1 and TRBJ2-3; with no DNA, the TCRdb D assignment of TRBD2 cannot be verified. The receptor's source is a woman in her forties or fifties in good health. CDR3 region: CASSLRRASGTDTQYF.